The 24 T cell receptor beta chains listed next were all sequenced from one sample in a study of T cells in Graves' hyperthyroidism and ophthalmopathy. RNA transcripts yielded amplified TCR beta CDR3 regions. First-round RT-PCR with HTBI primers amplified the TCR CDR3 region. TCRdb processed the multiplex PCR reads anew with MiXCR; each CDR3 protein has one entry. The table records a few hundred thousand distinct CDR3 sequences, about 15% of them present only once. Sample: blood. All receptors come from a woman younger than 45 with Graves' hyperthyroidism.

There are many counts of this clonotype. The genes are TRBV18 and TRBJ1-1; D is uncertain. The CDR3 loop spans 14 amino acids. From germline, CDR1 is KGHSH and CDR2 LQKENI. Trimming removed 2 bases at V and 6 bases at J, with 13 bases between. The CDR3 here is CASSPISKPPEAFF. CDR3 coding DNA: TGTGCCAGCTCACCAATATCTAAGCCCCCTGAAGCTTTCTTT.

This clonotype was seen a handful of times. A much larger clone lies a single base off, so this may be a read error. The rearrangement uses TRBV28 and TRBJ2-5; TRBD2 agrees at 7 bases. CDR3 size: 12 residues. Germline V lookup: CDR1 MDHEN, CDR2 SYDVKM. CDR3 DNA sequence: TGTGCCGGCAGCCTCTCGGGGGGGACCCAGTACTTC. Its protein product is CAGSLSGGTQYF.

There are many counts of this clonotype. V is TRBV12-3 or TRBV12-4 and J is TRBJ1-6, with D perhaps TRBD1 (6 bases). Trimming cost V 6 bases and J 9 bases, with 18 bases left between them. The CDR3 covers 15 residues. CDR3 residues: CASRPPGQLSSPLHF. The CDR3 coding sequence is TGTGCCAGCAGACCCCCCGGACAGTTGTCTTCACCCCTCCACTTT.

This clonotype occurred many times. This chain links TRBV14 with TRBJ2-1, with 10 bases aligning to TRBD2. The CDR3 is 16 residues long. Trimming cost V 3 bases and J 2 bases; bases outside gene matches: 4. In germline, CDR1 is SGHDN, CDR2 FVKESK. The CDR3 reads CASSHSSGRAYNEQFF. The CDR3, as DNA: TGTGCCAGCAGCCACTCTAGCGGGAGAGCCTACAATGAGCAGTTCTTC. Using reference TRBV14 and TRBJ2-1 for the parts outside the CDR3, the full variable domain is EAGVTQFPSHSVIEKGQTVTLRCDPISGHDNLYWYRRVMGKEIKFLLHFVKESKQDESGMPNNRFLAERTGGTYSTLKVQPAELEDSGVYFCASSHSSGRAYNEQFFGPGTRLTVL.

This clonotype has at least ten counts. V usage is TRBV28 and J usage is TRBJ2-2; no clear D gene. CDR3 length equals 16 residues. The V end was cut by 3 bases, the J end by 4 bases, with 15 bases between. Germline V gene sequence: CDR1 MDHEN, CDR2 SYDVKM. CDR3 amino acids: CASSFLTEGATGELFF. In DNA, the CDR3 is TGTGCCAGCAGTTTCTTGACTGAAGGAGCCACCGGGGAGCTGTTTTTT. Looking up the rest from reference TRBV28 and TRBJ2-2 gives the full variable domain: DVKVTQSSRYLVKRTGEKVFLECVQDMDHENMFWYRQDPGLGLRLIYFSYDVKMKEKGDIPEGYSVSREKKERFSLILESASTNQTSMYLCASSFLTEGATGELFFGEGSRLTVL.

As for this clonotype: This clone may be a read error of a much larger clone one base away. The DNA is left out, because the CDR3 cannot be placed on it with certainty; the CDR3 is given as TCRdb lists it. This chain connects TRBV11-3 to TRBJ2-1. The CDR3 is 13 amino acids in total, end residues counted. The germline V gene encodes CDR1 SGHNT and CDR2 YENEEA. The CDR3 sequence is CASSFGLGNERFF.

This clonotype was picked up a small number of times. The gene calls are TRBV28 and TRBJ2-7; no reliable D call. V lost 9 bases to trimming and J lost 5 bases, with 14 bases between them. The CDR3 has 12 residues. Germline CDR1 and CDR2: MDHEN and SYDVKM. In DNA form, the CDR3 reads TGTGCCAGTCTACGACCAGCCCACGAGCAGTACTTC. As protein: CASLRPAHEQYF.

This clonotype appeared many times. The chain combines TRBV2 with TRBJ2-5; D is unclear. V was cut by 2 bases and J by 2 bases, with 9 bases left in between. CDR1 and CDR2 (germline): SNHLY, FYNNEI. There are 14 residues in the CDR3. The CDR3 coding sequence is TGTGCCAGCAGTGAAAGTCAGGTACAAGAGACCCAGTACTTC. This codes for CASSESQVQETQYF.

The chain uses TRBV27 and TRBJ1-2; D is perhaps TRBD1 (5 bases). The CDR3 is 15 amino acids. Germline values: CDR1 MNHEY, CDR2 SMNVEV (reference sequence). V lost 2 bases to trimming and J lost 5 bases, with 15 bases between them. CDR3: CASSLRGRVGYGYTF. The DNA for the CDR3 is TGTGCCAGCAGTTTAAGAGGCAGGGTGGGGTATGGCTACACCTTC.

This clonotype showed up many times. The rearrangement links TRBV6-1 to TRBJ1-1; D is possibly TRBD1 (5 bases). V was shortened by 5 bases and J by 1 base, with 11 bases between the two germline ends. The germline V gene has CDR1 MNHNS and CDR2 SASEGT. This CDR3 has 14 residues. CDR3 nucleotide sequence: TGTGCCAGCAGTCTGGCAGGGACGAACACTGAAGCTTTCTTT. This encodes CASSLAGTNTEAFF.

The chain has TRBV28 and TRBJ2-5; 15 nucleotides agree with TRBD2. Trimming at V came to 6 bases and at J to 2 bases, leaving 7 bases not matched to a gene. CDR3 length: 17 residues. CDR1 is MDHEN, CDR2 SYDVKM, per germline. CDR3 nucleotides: TGTGCCAGCAGCCCACGGGGACTAGCGGGAGGACAAGAGACCCAGTACTTC. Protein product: CASSPRGLAGGQETQYF.

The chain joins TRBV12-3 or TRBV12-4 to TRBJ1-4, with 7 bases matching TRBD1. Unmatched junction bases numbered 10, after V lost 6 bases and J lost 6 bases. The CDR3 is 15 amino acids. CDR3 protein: CASRRIGQADEKLFF. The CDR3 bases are TGTGCCAGCAGGCGAATCGGACAGGCTGATGAAAAACTGTTTTTT.

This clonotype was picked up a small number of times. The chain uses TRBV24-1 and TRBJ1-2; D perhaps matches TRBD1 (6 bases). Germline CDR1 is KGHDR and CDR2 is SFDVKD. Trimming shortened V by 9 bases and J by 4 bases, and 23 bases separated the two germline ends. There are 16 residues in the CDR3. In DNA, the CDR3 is TGTGCCACCTACCAGCCCGGGACACAAGGCGGCTATGGCTACACCTTC. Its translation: CATYQPGTQGGYGYTF.

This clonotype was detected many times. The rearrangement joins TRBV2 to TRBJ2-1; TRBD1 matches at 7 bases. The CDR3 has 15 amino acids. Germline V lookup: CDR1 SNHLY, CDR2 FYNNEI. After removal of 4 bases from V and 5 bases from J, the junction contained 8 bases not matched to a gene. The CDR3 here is CASSAMRGPNNEQFF. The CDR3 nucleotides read TGTGCCAGCAGTGCGATGAGGGGGCCCAACAATGAGCAGTTCTTC.

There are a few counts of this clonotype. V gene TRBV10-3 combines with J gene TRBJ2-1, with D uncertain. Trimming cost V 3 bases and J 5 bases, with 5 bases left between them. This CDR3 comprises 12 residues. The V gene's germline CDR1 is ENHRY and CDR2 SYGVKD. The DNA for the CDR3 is TGTGCCATCAGTGATGGAGACAATGAGCAGTTCTTC. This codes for CAISDGDNEQFF.

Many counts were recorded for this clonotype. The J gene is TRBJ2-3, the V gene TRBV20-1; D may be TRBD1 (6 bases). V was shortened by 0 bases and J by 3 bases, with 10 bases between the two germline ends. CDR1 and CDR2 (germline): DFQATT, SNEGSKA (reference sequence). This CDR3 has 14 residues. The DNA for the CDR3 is TGCAGTGCTAGAGATACAGGGTTAACAGATACGCAGTATTTT. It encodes CSARDTGLTDTQYF.

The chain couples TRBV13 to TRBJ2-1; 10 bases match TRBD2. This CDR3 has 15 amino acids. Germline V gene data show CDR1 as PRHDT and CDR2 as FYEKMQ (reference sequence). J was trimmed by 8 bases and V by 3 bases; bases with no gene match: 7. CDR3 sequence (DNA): TGTGCCAGCAGCTTTAGCGGGAGGAATCGGGATGAGCAGTTCTTC. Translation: CASSFSGRNRDEQFF.

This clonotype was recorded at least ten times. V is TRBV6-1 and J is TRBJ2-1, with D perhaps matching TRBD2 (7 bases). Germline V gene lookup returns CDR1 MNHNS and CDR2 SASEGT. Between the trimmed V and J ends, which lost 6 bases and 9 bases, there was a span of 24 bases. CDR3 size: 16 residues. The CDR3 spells CASSRTVRGARGEQFF. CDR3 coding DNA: TGTGCCAGCAGCCGGACAGTCCGGGGGGCGAGGGGTGAGCAGTTCTTC.

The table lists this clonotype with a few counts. The CDR3 nucleotides read TGTGCCAGCAGCCAAGAAGACACTAGAAACACCATATATTTT. It translates to CASSQEDTRNTIYF. V and J are TRBV3-1 and TRBJ1-3; unclear D gene. The CDR3 runs 14 residues. Germline V gene lookup returns CDR1 LGHDT and CDR2 YNNKEL (reference sequence). Trimming took off 0 bases at V and 5 bases at J, with 8 bases between the two ends.

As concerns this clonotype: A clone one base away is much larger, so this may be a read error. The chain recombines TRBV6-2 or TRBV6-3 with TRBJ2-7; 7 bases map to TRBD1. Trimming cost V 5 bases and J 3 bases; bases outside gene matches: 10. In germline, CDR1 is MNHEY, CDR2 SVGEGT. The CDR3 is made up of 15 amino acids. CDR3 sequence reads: CASSTGQDFVYEQYF. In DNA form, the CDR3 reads TGTGCCAGCAGTACCGGACAGGATTTTGTCTACGAGCAGTACTTC.

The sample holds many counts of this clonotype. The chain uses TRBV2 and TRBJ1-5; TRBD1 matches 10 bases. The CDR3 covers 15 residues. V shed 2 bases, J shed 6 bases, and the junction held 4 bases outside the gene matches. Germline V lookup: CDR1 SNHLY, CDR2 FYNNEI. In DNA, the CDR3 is TGTGCCAGCAGTGAAAGACAGGGGGCAGGTCAGCCCCAGCATTTT. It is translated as CASSERQGAGQPQHF.

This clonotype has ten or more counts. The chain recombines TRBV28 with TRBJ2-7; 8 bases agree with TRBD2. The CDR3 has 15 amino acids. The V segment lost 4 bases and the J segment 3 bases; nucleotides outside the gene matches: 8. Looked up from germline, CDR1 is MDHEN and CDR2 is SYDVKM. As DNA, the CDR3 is TGTGCCAGCAGTTCCCGGGAGGGGGATTACTACGAGCAGTACTTC. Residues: CASSSREGDYYEQYF.

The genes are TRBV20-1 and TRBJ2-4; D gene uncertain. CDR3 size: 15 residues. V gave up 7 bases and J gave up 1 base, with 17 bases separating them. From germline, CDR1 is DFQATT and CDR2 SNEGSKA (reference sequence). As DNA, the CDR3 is TGCAGTGTCACAACCAGGTCGAGGGCCAAAAACATTCAGTACTTC. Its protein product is CSVTTRSRAKNIQYF.

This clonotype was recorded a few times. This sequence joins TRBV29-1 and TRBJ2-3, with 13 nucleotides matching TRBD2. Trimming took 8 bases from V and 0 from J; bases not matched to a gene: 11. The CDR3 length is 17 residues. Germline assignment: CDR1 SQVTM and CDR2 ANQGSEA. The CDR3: CSLIGLAGAGSTDTQYF. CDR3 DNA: TGCAGCCTTATTGGACTAGCGGGAGCGGGCAGCACAGATACGCAGTATTTT.